This entry lists 29 T cell receptor beta chains sequenced from one sample in a study of PD-1 blockade in mismatch repair-deficient tumors. Only in-frame clones appear in the TCRdb table, and some are missing; sequencing was by immunoSEQ multiplex PCR. The sample lists under 50,000 clones, more than 65% seen once, with approximately 3.5% in the top ten. The material was PBMCs, obtained before pembrolizumab treatment. These receptor sequences come from an adult with mismatch repair-deficient cancer.

This chain links TRBV7-2 with TRBJ2-3, with D uncertain. The ends were cut back, 2 bases at V and 2 bases at J, with 8 bases in the middle. The CDR3 sequence is 14 residues long. Looked up from germline, CDR1 is SGHTA and CDR2 is FQGNSA. The CDR3: CASSLFLTTDTQYF. CDR3 nucleotide sequence: TGTGCCAGCAGCTTATTCCTAACCACAGATACGCAGTATTTT.

The chain joins TRBV27 to TRBJ1-2, with D tentatively TRBD1 (6 bases). Germline V gives CDR1 MNHEY, CDR2 SMNVEV (reference sequence). This CDR3 contains 17 residues. Trimming shortened V by 5 bases and J by 4 bases, and 23 bases separated the two germline ends. The CDR3 sequence: CASSPGRGPDDGYGYTF. DNA for the CDR3: TGTGCCAGCAGTCCGGGTCGGGGGCCAGATGATGGCTATGGCTACACCTTC.

This clone was seen a handful of times. J is TRBJ1-1 and V is TRBV2; D remains ambiguous. Trimming stripped 7 bases from V and 4 bases from J, with 19 bases between. The germline gives CDR1 SNHLY, CDR2 FYNNEI. The CDR3 consists of 15 residues. CDR3 nucleotide sequence: TGTGCCAGCACCTGGGGATCTGTCGGAGGCACTGAAGCTTTCTTT. Its translation: CASTWGSVGGTEAFF.

The genes are TRBV11-3 and TRBJ2-1, with D hard to call. The CDR3 runs to 14 residues. Germline V gene sequence: CDR1 SGHNT, CDR2 YENEEA. V was trimmed by 0 bases and J by 12 bases, leaving 15 bases between them. The CDR3 protein is CASSLDQFQRRQFF. The CDR3 DNA reads TGTGCCAGCAGCTTAGATCAATTCCAGCGACGGCAGTTCTTC.

The chain links TRBV27 to TRBJ2-1; TRBD2 aligns across 9 bases. CDR1 is MNHEY, CDR2 SMNVEV, per germline (reference sequence). This CDR3 has 14 residues. V lost 7 bases, J lost 9 bases, and 10 bases stayed unmatched. The CDR3 loop is CASNKREAVGEQFF. The CDR3 nucleotides read TGTGCCAGCAATAAGCGGGAGGCGGTTGGTGAGCAGTTCTTC.

This clone was counted between two and nine times. The rearrangement uses TRBV27 and TRBJ2-3; no definite D call. The ends were cut back, 1 base at V and 2 bases at J, with 7 bases in the middle. This CDR3 has 14 amino acids. Germline lookup yields CDR1 MNHEY and CDR2 SMNVEV (reference sequence). The CDR3 bases are TGTGCCAGCAGTTTATACCCGGACACAGATACGCAGTATTTT. Translated: CASSLYPDTDTQYF.

The rearrangement links TRBV29-1 to TRBJ2-2; 8 positions match TRBD2. The V gene's germline CDR1 is SQVTM and CDR2 ANQGSEA. This CDR3 has 14 residues. V lost 6 bases to trimming and J lost 4 bases; unmatched junction nucleotides: 7. In nucleotides, the CDR3 is TGCAGCGTCGGTAGCGGGACGGGCACCGGGGAGCTGTTTTTT. It is translated as CSVGSGTGTGELFF.

The chain couples TRBV6-6 to TRBJ1-5; weak D call: TRBD1 (6 bases). This CDR3 is 15 amino acids long. From germline, CDR1 is MNHNY and CDR2 SVGAGI (reference sequence). The V and J ends lost 6 bases and 6 bases respectively, with 18 bases between them. The CDR3 DNA follows: TGTGCCAGCAGCAAAGGAAGGGGGGAAGGTCAGCCCCAGCATTTT. It translates to CASSKGRGEGQPQHF.

The chain uses TRBV18 and TRBJ2-7; D tentatively fits TRBD1 or TRBD2 (6 bases each). This CDR3 region has 15 residues. Trimming left V 3 bases short and J 3 bases short, with 15 bases between. The V gene's germline CDR1 is KGHSH and CDR2 LQKENI. Here the CDR3 reads CASSPEGGGRYEQYF. CDR3 DNA: TGTGCCAGCTCACCGGAGGGGGGAGGCCGCTACGAGCAGTACTTC.

This sequence joins TRBV7-9 and TRBJ2-2, with D perhaps TRBD2 (5 bases). The CDR3 is 14 residues long. The V gene's germline CDR1 is SEHNR and CDR2 FQNEAQ (reference sequence). Trimming removed 5 bases from V and 6 bases from J, with 13 bases in between. The CDR3, as DNA: TGTGCCAGCAGCCCGACGGGATACCCCGGGGAGCTGTTTTTT. It is translated as CASSPTGYPGELFF. The full variable domain, its missing parts supplied by reference TRBV7-9 and TRBJ2-2, is DTGVSQNPRHKITKRGQNVTFRCDPISEHNRLYWYRQTLGQGPEFLTYFQNEAQLEKSRLLSDRFSAERPKGSFSTLEIQRTEQGDSAMYLCASSPTGYPGELFFGEGSRLTVL.

CDR3 DNA: TGTGCCAGCAGTGAAGGCGGGGGGCGGGTAAATACGCAGTATTTT. Translation: CASSEGGGRVNTQYF. The rearrangement joins TRBV6-1 to TRBJ2-3; 8 bases agree with TRBD2. CDR1 MNHNS and CDR2 SASEGT come from the germline V gene. V gave up 1 base and J gave up 7 bases; unmatched junction bases: 7. The CDR3 loop spans 15 amino acids.

The rearrangement links TRBV4-2 to TRBJ1-1; no firm D call. From germline, CDR1 is LGHNA and CDR2 YNFKEQ. This CDR3 region has 11 residues. Deletions cut 1 base from V and 11 bases from J, with 8 bases between. The CDR3 DNA reads as TGTGCCAGCAGCCAAGGCGGGTGGGCTTTCTTT. Translated, it gives CASSQGGWAFF.

This clone was picked up a small number of times. V gene TRBV7-9 combines with J gene TRBJ1-2, with D perhaps TRBD1 (5 bases). In germline, CDR1 is SEHNR, CDR2 FQNEAQ (reference sequence). Between the trimmed V and J ends, which lost 3 bases and 0 bases, there was a span of 11 bases. The CDR3 is 15 amino acids. The CDR3 nucleotides are TGTGCCAGCAGCTTTACAGGCTCAACTAACTATGGCTACACCTTC. Translation gives CASSFTGSTNYGYTF.

This chain links TRBV11-2 with TRBJ1-2, with D possibly TRBD1 on 6 matching bases. Germline values: CDR1 SGHAT, CDR2 FQNNGV. The ends were cut back, 4 bases at V and 3 bases at J, with 9 bases in the middle. The CDR3 has 13 amino acids. As DNA, the CDR3 is TGTGCCAGCAGCTACAACAGGGACTATGGCTACACCTTC. This gives the protein CASSYNRDYGYTF.

The gene calls are TRBV10-3 and TRBJ2-7; D gene uncertain. In germline, CDR1 is ENHRY, CDR2 SYGVKD. This CDR3 has 15 residues. Trimming left V 2 bases short and J 4 bases short, with 15 bases between. The CDR3 nucleotides read TGTGCCATCAGTGAGCGGTCGAGCGAAGGGTACGAGCAGTACTTC. Protein product: CAISERSSEGYEQYF.

This chain connects TRBV4-3 to TRBJ2-6; D possibly uses TRBD1 or TRBD2 (5 bases each). CDR3 length: 18 residues. V was trimmed by 0 bases and J by 2 bases, leaving 14 bases between them. CDR1 LGHNA and CDR2 YSLEER come from the germline V gene. The CDR3 bases are TGCGCCAGCAGCCAAGATGGGACGGGTAGCCCTGGGGCCAACGTCCTGACTTTC. It codes for CASSQDGTGSPGANVLTF.

This chain joins TRBV19 and TRBJ1-1; TRBD1 matches 8 bases. This CDR3 region has 14 residues. J gave up 4 bases and V 5 bases, and 6 bases lay outside the gene matches. Germline V gene data show CDR1 as LNHDA and CDR2 as SQIVND (reference sequence). The DNA for the CDR3 is TGTGCCAGTAGTCCCCCGGACAGGGCCACTGAAGCTTTCTTT. Protein product: CASSPPDRATEAFF.

This clone has just one count. This chain connects TRBV6-5 to TRBJ2-5; tentative D call: TRBD2 (6 bases). The CDR3 is made up of 15 amino acids. The ends were cut back, 5 bases at V and 2 bases at J, with 15 bases in the middle. Germline CDR1 MNHEY, CDR2 SVGAGI. The CDR3 loop reads CASSPSPGRQETQYF. CDR3 nucleotides: TGTGCCAGCAGTCCTTCACCGGGGAGGCAAGAGACCCAGTACTTC.

The chain carries TRBV5-1 and TRBJ2-3; 8 bases agree with TRBD1. CDR1 is SGHRS, CDR2 YFSETQ, per germline. The length of the CDR3 is 18 residues. Unmatched junction bases numbered 14, after V lost 4 bases and J lost 1 base. The CDR3 DNA sequence: TGCGCCAGCAGCCAGGGACAGGCGGGCTCCCTCGGCACAGATACGCAGTATTTT. Its protein is CASSQGQAGSLGTDTQYF.

V and J are TRBV6-1 and TRBJ2-3; D might be TRBD2 (6 bases). The length of the CDR3 is 15 residues. Germline V lookup: CDR1 MNHNS, CDR2 SASEGT. V dropped 9 bases and J dropped 3 bases, with 19 bases sitting between them. Here the CDR3 reads CASLTAGSGTDTQYF. As DNA, the CDR3 is TGTGCCAGTCTTACAGCCGGGAGTGGAACAGATACGCAGTATTTT.

This clone was observed a few times. This chain joins TRBV6-5 and TRBJ2-7; D is perhaps TRBD1 or TRBD2 (5 bases each). Germline lookup yields CDR1 MNHEY and CDR2 SVGAGI. V was trimmed by 2 bases and J by 0 bases, leaving 8 bases between them. The CDR3 is 14 amino acids. The CDR3 DNA is TGTGCCAGCAGTTACGGGACGGACTCCTACGAGCAGTACTTC. Translated: CASSYGTDSYEQYF.

The chain is built from TRBV7-6 and TRBJ2-1; 9 nucleotides line up with TRBD2. Germline-derived CDR1 and CDR2 are SGHVS and FNYEAQ. The CDR3 has 21 residues. Trimming cost V 0 bases and J 7 bases; bases outside gene matches: 22. CDR3 nucleotides: TGTGCCAGCAGCTTAGCGCATACCGTCACTCCGGGGCGGGAGGGGAGGAATGAGCAGTTCTTC. Translation: CASSLAHTVTPGREGRNEQFF.

This rearrangement joins TRBV5-6 to TRBJ2-5; 9 positions agree with TRBD1. The junction had 5 bases not matched to a gene; V was cut back by 3 bases and J by 2 bases. CDR3 length: 15 residues. Germline V gene sequence: CDR1 SGHDT, CDR2 YYEEEE. This CDR3 is CASSSRDRAQETQYF. DNA of the CDR3: TGTGCCAGCAGCTCCCGGGACAGGGCTCAAGAGACCCAGTACTTC.

DNA of the CDR3: TGTGCCAGCAGCCTCGGGGGTAGCGGGAGTTTCACCGGGGAGCTGTTTTTT. It translates to CASSLGGSGSFTGELFF. The chain joins TRBV28 to TRBJ2-2; 9 bases align to TRBD2. V shed 6 bases, J shed 4 bases, and the junction held 12 bases outside the gene matches. This CDR3 region has 17 residues. The germline V gene encodes CDR1 MDHEN and CDR2 SYDVKM.

CDR3 nucleotides: TGCGCCAGCAGCTTCATACCCTTGGGGCAGGGGAACACTGAAGCTTTCTTT. Encoded protein: CASSFIPLGQGNTEAFF. The chain couples TRBV5-1 to TRBJ1-1; D is possibly TRBD1 (5 bases). V was trimmed by 2 bases and J by 1 base, leaving 18 bases between them. The CDR3 contains 17 residues. The germline gives CDR1 SGHRS, CDR2 YFSETQ.

This clone was counted once. The genes are TRBV7-9 and TRBJ1-3; possibly TRBD1 for D (6 bases). CDR3 length equals 17 residues. Germline CDR1 is SEHNR and CDR2 is FQNEAQ (reference sequence). V lost 4 bases, J lost 0 bases, and 16 bases lay in between. CDR3 sequence: CASSSFQTGSSGNTIYF. In nucleotides, the CDR3 is TGTGCCAGCAGCTCCTTTCAGACAGGCAGCTCTGGAAACACCATATATTTT.

The chain uses TRBV27 and TRBJ1-2, with D perhaps matching TRBD1 (5 bases). V lost 0 bases, J lost 6 bases, and 20 bases lay in between. The CDR3 is 17 amino acids. The V gene's germline CDR1 is MNHEY and CDR2 SMNVEV (reference sequence). The CDR3, as DNA: TGTGCCAGCAGTTTATCCGGTCCAGGGCGATTAGAGGATGGCTACACCTTC. It encodes CASSLSGPGRLEDGYTF.

For the CDR3, the DNA is TGTGCCAGCAGCGTTCACAGAGATAGGTTCTCTGAAGCTTTCTTT. Protein product: CASSVHRDRFSEAFF. This sequence joins TRBV7-9 and TRBJ1-1; D gene uncertain. From germline, CDR1 is SEHNR and CDR2 FQNEAQ (reference sequence). V was trimmed by 5 bases and J by 6 bases, leaving 19 bases between them. There are 15 residues in the CDR3.

The chain recombines TRBV10-3 with TRBJ1-2, with 8 bases matching TRBD1. V trimming: 2 bases; J trimming: 3 bases; junction bases outside the gene matches: 5. Germline V gene data show CDR1 as ENHRY and CDR2 as SYGVKD. This CDR3 spans 15 amino acids. DNA for the CDR3: TGTGCCATCAGTGAGCCCGGACAGGGTTACTATGGCTACACCTTC. Translated: CAISEPGQGYYGYTF.